The present TCR beta chain was sequenced within a study of blood T cell repertoires in COVID-19. Methods used by the authors: Cell counts per sample came from amplifying reference gene primers. Clones were sequenced by immunoSEQ multiplex PCR, and TCRdb holds only the in-frame ones, with some missing. That table furnishes V, J and clone size, whereas the DNA furnished D and trimming. Among 350,000 or so clones listed, roughly nine tenths were seen once. Germline V lookup: CDR1 SQVTM, CDR2 ANQGSEA. The V end was cut by 3 bases, the J end by 3 bases, with 17 bases between. CDR3 size: 15 residues. Sequencing was done on a sample of peripheral blood. This chain links TRBV29-1 with TRBJ1-2, with D possibly matching TRBD1 (5 bases). The origin of this receptor is a woman aged 60 to 75 with COVID-19, enrolled during active disease. The CDR3 DNA reads TGCAGCGTTGAGGGGGGTGACCGTGCCTACTATGGCTACACCTTC. Translating it yields CSVEGGDRAYYGYTF. Full variable domain (outside the CDR3, taken from reference TRBV29-1 and TRBJ1-2): SAVISQKPSRDICQRGTSLTIQCQVDSQVTMMFWYRQQPGQSLTLIATANQGSEATYESGFVIDKFPISRPNLTFSTLTVSNMSPEDSSIYLCSVEGGDRAYYGYTFGSGTRLTVV.